This T cell receptor (beta chain) stems from a study of T cell responses to AZD1222 COVID-19 vaccine. Sequencing was performed with immunoSEQ multiplex PCR; in TCRdb, only in-frame clones are kept and a portion is missing. The data hold just under 55,000 clones, with roughly 90% observed a single time. Comment on this clone: Its antigen is not identified.

General study findings and limits: Unmutated regions of variants are reportedly targeted by nearly half of spike-specific TCRs. A rise in Spike-specific TCR breadth and depth followed two AZD1222 doses.

Per germline, CDR1 MGHRA and CDR2 YSYEKL. With 6 bases removed from V and 7 bases from J, the gap between germline ends came to 21 bases. The CDR3 runs to 16 residues. This sequence originates from an adult in good health. The material sequenced was peripheral blood, taken on day 0 of AZD1222 vaccination. V gene TRBV4-1 combines with J gene TRBJ2-2; D is possibly TRBD1 (5 bases). The CDR3, as DNA: TGCGCCAGCAGGCAAATAGGCAGGGTTGCTGGCGGGGAGCTGTTTTTT. This codes for CASRQIGRVAGGELFF.